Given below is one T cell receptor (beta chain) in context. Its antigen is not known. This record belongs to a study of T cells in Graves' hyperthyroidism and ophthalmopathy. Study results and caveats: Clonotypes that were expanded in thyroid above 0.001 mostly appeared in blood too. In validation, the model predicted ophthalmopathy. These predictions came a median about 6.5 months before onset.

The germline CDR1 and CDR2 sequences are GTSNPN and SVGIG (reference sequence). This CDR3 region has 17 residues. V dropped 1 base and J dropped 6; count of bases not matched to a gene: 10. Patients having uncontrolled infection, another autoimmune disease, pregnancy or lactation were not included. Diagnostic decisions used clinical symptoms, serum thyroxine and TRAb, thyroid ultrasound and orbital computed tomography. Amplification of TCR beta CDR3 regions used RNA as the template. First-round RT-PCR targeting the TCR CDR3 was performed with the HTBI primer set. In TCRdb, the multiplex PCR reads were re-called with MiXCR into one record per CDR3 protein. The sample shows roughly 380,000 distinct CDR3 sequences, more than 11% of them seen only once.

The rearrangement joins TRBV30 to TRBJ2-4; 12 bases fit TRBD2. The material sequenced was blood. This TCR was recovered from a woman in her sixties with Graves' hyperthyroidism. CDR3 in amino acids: CAWSGLAGGLGGNIQYF. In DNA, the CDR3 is TGTGCCTGGAGTGGGCTAGCGGGGGGGCTGGGTGGAAACATTCAGTACTTC.